The next 10 T cell receptor beta chains were all read from a single sample in a study of OX40 agonist ivuxolimab in advanced cancers. Assay used: immunoSEQ multiplex PCR; TCRdb lists only in-frame clones, some missing. The sample holds more than 100,000 clones, approximately 92% seen once. This sample comprised CD4+ or CD8+ T cells sorted from blood, obtained in a trial of the OX40 agonist ivuxolimab. These receptors all come from an adult with an advanced solid tumor such as melanoma, head and neck, liver or kidney cancer.

The rearrangement uses TRBV20-1 and TRBJ1-1; D is unresolved. The CDR3 is 11 amino acids. V lost 6 bases to trimming and J lost 1 base, with 6 bases between them. The germline CDR1 and CDR2 sequences are DFQATT and SNEGSKA (reference sequence). Here the CDR3 reads CSAAWNTEAFF. CDR3 coding DNA: TGCAGTGCCGCCTGGAACACTGAAGCTTTCTTT.

The chain links TRBV7-9 to TRBJ2-1, with TRBD2 identical over 13 bases. After removal of 1 base from V and 7 bases from J, the junction contained 1 base not matched to a gene. Germline assignment: CDR1 SEHNR and CDR2 FQNEAQ (reference sequence). The CDR3 is 15 residues long. The CDR3 is CASSLGTSGGNEQFF. The CDR3 coding sequence is TGTGCCAGCAGCTTAGGGACTAGCGGGGGAAATGAGCAGTTCTTC.

The rearrangement uses TRBV2 and TRBJ1-1; unclear D gene. The ends were cut back, 4 bases at V and 1 base at J, with 10 bases in the middle. This CDR3 is built from 14 residues. The germline V gene encodes CDR1 SNHLY and CDR2 FYNNEI. In nucleotides, the CDR3 is TGTGCCAGCAGTGTGCTGGAGACGAACACTGAAGCTTTCTTT. It is translated as CASSVLETNTEAFF.

The chain is built from TRBV27 and TRBJ1-2; tentatively, D is TRBD1 (5 bases). CDR3 length: 16 amino acids. V dropped 3 bases and J dropped 2 bases, with 16 bases sitting between them. Germline assignment: CDR1 MNHEY and CDR2 SMNVEV (reference sequence). CDR3 region: CASSFDGAGRNYGYTF. The CDR3 DNA follows: TGTGCCAGCAGTTTCGATGGAGCAGGGAGAAACTATGGCTACACCTTC.

CDR3 sequence reads: CASSLPGQIREQYF. In nucleotides, the CDR3 is TGTGCCAGCAGTTTGCCGGGGCAAATCCGCGAGCAGTACTTC. The chain has TRBV28 and TRBJ2-7; the D call may be TRBD1 or TRBD2 (5 bases each). Germline CDR1 reads MDHEN; CDR2 reads SYDVKM. Trimming took 3 bases from V and 6 from J, leaving 15 bases between them. The CDR3 runs 14 residues.

The V call is TRBV7-6, the J call TRBJ2-7; TRBD1 or TRBD2 may be the D gene (5 bases each). V lost 8 bases to trimming and J lost 6 bases, with 20 bases between them. Germline V CDR1 and CDR2: SGHVS, FNYEAQ. The CDR3 is 14 amino acids. This CDR3 is CASDRDSGISEQYF. For the CDR3, the DNA is TGTGCCAGCGATCGAGACAGCGGAATCTCCGAGCAGTACTTC.

This clone was found a few times. The rearrangement uses TRBV28 and TRBJ2-5; 8 bases are shared with TRBD2. The CDR3 contains 16 residues. V shed 6 bases, J shed 4 bases, and the junction held 13 bases outside the gene matches. The germline V gene encodes CDR1 MDHEN and CDR2 SYDVKM. This CDR3 is CASSPPGLGLGETQYF. The CDR3 nucleotides read TGTGCCAGCAGCCCCCCGGGACTAGGGTTGGGAGAGACCCAGTACTTC. The variable domain in full, completed from reference TRBV28 and TRBJ2-5, reads DVKVTQSSRYLVKRTGEKVFLECVQDMDHENMFWYRQDPGLGLRLIYFSYDVKMKEKGDIPEGYSVSREKKERFSLILESASTNQTSMYLCASSPPGLGLGETQYFGPGTRLLVL.

The rearrangement links TRBV7-9 to TRBJ1-3; unclear D gene. CDR1 SEHNR and CDR2 FQNEAQ come from the germline V gene (reference sequence). Trimming took 5 bases from V and 0 from J, leaving 23 bases between them. This CDR3 is built from 19 residues. The chain's CDR3 is CASSLPRRETWTSGNTIYF. The CDR3 DNA is TGTGCCAGCAGCCTGCCAAGGAGAGAGACTTGGACCTCTGGAAACACCATATATTTT.

The chain couples TRBV7-2 to TRBJ1-2; 9 bases line up with TRBD1. Germline assignment: CDR1 SGHTA and CDR2 FQGNSA. This CDR3 has 16 amino acids. V lost 4 bases to trimming and J lost 0 bases; unmatched junction nucleotides: 6. CDR3 loop: CASSSKRDRANYGYTF. The CDR3 bases are TGTGCCAGCAGCTCGAAAAGGGACAGGGCTAACTATGGCTACACCTTC.

The CDR3 DNA follows: TGCGCCAGCAGCTCCCCGACAGGGAATGAGCAGTTCTTC. Amino acid sequence: CASSSPTGNEQFF. J is TRBJ2-1 and V is TRBV5-1; TRBD1 matches at 7 bases. Germline V CDR1 and CDR2: SGHRS, YFSETQ. Trimming removed 3 bases from V and 7 bases from J; junction bases left unmatched: 4. This CDR3 contains 13 residues.